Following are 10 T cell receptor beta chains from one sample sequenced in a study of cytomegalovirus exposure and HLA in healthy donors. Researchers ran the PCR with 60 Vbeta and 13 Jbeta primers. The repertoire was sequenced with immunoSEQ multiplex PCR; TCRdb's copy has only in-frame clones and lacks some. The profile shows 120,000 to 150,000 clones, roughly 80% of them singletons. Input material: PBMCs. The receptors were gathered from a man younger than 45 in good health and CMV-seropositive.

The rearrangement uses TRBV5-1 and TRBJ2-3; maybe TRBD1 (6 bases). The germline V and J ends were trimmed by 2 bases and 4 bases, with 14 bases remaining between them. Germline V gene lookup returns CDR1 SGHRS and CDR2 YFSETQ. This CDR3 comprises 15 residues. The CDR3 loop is CASSFYQGSADTQYF. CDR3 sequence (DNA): TGCGCCAGCAGCTTCTACCAGGGGAGCGCAGATACGCAGTATTTT.

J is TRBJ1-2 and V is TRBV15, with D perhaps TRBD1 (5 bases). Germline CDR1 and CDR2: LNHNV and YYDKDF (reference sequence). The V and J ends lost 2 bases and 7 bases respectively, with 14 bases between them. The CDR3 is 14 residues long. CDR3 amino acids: CATSRLGGFGGYTF. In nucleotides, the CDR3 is TGTGCCACCAGCAGACTTGGGGGGTTTGGTGGCTACACCTTC.

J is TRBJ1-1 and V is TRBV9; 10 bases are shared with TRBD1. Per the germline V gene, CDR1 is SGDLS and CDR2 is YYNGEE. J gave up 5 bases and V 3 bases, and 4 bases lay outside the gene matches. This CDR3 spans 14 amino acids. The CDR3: CASSETGGHTEAFF. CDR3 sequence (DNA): TGTGCCAGCAGCGAGACAGGGGGCCATACTGAAGCTTTCTTT.

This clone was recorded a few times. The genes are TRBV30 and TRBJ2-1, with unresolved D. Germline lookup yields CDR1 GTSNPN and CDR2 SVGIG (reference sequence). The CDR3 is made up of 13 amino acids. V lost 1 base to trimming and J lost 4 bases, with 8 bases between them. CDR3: CAWSDSPYNEQFF. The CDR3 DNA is TGTGCCTGGAGTGACTCGCCGTACAATGAGCAGTTCTTC.

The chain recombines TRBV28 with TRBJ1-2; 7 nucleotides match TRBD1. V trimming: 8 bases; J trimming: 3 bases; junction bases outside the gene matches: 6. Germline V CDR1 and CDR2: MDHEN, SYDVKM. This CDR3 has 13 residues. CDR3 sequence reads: CASLTGEHYGYTF. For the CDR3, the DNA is TGTGCCAGCTTAACAGGGGAACACTATGGCTACACCTTC.

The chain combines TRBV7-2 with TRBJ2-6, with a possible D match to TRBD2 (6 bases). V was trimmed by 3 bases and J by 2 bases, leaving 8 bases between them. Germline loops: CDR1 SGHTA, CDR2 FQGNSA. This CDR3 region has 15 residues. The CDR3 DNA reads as TGTGCCAGCAGCTTGCGGGGTCCTGGGGCCAACGTCCTGACTTTC. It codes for CASSLRGPGANVLTF. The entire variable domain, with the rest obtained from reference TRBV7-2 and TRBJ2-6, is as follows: GAGVSQSPSNKVTEKGKDVELRCDPISGHTALYWYRQSLGQGLEFLIYFQGNSAPDKSGLPSDRFSAERTGGSVSTLTIQRTQQEDSAVYLCASSLRGPGANVLTFGAGSRLTVL.

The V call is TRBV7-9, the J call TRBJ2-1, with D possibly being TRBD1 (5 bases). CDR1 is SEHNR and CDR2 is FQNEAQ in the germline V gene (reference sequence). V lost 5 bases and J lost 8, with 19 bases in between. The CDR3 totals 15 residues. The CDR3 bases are TGTGCCAGCAGCCCCACAGGTGTGGGGTATCATGAGCAGTTCTTC. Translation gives CASSPTGVGYHEQFF.

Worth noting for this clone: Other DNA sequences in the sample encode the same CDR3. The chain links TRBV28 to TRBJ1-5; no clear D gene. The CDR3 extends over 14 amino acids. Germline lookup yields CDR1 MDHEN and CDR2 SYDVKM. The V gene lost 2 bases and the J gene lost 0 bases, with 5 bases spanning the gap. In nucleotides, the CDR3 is TGTGCCAGCAGTTTAAGCGGTAGCAATCAGCCCCAGCATTTT. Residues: CASSLSGSNQPQHF.

CDR3 residues: CASSEDTRQETQYF. The DNA for the CDR3 is TGCGCCAGCAGTGAGGACACCCGACAAGAGACCCAGTACTTC. The chain couples TRBV10-2 to TRBJ2-5; D unclear. The V and J ends lost 2 bases and 2 bases respectively, with 9 bases between them. CDR1 and CDR2 from the germline V gene are WSHSY and SAAADI. There are 14 residues in the CDR3.

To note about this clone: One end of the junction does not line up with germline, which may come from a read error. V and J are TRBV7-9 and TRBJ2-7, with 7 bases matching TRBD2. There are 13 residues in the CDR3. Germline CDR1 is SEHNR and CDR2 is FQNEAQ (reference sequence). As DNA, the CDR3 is TGTTCCAGCAGCTTCGGGACTAACTACGAGCAGTACTTC. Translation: CSSSFGTNYEQYF.